Described below is a single T cell receptor (beta chain) sequence and its context. Nominally healthy donors provided the samples, though records likely missed some immune exposures. The PCR employed 60 Vbeta primers together with 13 Jbeta primers. The method was immunoSEQ multiplex PCR; TCRdb's version includes in-frame clones alone and lacks a portion of them. The sample lists some 190,000 clones, over 60% seen once, with around 1.5% in the top ten. The data derive from a study of cytomegalovirus exposure and HLA in healthy donors. Study summary: Earlier results showed roughly 120 million unique TCR beta sequences derived from around 170 million T cells. Genetic ancestry analysis placed approximately 80% of the 300 to 400 donors that were genotyped in the Caucasian-associated cluster. Tens of millions of unique TCR sequences came from HLA-typed donors in an early release.

The sequenced sample consisted of PBMCs. This clonotype was obtained from a man aged 18-30 years in good health and CMV-seronegative.

CDR3 residues: CASSLSGRTETQYF. CDR3 in DNA: TGCGCCAGCAGCTTGAGCGGGAGGACTGAGACCCAGTACTTC. This chain connects TRBV5-1 to TRBJ2-5, with 9 bases matching TRBD2. V was pared by 1 base and J by 5 bases, with 3 bases of the junction left unmatched. The CDR3 spans 14 residues. Germline lookup yields CDR1 SGHRS and CDR2 YFSETQ.